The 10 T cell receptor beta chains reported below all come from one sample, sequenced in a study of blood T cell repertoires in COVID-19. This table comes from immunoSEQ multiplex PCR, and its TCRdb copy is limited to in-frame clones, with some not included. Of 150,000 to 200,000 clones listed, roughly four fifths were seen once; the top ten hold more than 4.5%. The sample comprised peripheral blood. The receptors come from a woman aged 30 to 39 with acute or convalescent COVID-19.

As DNA, the CDR3 is TGTGCCAGCAGCCAACCAGGGTATGAGCAGTTCTTC. This sequence encodes CASSQPGYEQFF. The chain links TRBV14 to TRBJ2-1; maybe TRBD1 (5 bases). Trimming shortened V by 2 bases and J by 8 bases, and 7 bases separated the two germline ends. Per germline, CDR1 SGHDN and CDR2 FVKESK. The CDR3 runs to 12 residues.

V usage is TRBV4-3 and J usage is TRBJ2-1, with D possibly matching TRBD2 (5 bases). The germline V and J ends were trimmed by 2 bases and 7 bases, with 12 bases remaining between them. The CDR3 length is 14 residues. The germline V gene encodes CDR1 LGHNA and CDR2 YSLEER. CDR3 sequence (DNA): TGCGCCAGCAGCCAACAGGACGGGGAGAATGAGCAGTTCTTC. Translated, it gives CASSQQDGENEQFF.

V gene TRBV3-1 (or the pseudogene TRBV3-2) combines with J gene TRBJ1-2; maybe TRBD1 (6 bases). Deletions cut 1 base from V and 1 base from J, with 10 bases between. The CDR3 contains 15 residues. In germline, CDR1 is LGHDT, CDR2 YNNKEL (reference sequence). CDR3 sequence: CASSQGGGVNYGYTF. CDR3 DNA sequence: TGTGCCAGCAGCCAAGGAGGGGGAGTTAACTATGGCTACACCTTC.

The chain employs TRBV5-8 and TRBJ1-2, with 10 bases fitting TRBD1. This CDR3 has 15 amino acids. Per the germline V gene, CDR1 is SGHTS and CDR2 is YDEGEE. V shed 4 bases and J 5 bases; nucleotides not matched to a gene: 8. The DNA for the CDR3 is TGTGCCAGCAGCCCCGGGGACAGGGGACGGTATGGCTACACCTTC. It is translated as CASSPGDRGRYGYTF. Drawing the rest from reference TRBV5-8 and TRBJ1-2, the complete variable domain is EAGVTQSPTHLIKTRGQQATLRCSPISGHTSVYWYQQALGLGLQFLLWYDEGEERNRGNFPPRFSGRQFPNYSSELNVNALELEDSALYLCASSPGDRGRYGYTFGSGTRLTVV.

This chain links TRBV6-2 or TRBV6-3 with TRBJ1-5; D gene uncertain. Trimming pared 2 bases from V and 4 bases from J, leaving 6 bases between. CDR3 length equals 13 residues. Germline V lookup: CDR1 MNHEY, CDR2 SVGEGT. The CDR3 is CASSYLRNQPQHF. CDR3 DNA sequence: TGTGCCAGCAGTTACCTTAGAAATCAGCCCCAGCATTTT.

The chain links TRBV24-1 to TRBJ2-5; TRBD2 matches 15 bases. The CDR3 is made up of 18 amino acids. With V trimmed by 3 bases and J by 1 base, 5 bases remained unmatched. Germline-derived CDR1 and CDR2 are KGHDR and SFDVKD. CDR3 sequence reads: CATSDRTSGRAPQETQYF. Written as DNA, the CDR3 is TGTGCCACCAGTGATCGGACTAGCGGGAGGGCTCCCCAAGAGACCCAGTACTTC.

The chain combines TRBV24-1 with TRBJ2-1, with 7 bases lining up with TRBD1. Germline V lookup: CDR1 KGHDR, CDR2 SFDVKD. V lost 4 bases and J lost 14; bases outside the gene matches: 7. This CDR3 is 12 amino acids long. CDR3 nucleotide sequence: TGTGCCACCAGTGACCTTGACAGGGAGAAGTTCTTC. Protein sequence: CATSDLDREKFF.

CDR3 sequence: CASSALRGRETQYF. CDR3 nucleotide sequence: TGTGCCAGCAGCGCCCTTAGAGGTCGAGAGACCCAGTACTTC. The chain recombines TRBV27 with TRBJ2-5; D gene uncertain. The germline V gene has CDR1 MNHEY and CDR2 SMNVEV (reference sequence). The CDR3 consists of 14 residues. Trimming took 6 bases from V and 4 from J, leaving 15 bases between them.

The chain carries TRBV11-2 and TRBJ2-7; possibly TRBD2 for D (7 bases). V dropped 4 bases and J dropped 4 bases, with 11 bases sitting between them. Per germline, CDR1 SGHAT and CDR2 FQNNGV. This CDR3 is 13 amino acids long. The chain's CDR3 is CASSWRGQYEQYF. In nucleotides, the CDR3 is TGTGCCAGCAGCTGGCGGGGGCAATACGAGCAGTACTTC.

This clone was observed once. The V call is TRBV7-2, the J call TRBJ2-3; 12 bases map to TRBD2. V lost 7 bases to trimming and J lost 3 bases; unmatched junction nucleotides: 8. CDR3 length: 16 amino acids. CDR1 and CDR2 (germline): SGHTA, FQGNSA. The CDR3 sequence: CASTLLAGGWTDTQYF. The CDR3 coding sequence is TGTGCCAGCACCCTCCTAGCGGGAGGGTGGACAGATACGCAGTATTTT.